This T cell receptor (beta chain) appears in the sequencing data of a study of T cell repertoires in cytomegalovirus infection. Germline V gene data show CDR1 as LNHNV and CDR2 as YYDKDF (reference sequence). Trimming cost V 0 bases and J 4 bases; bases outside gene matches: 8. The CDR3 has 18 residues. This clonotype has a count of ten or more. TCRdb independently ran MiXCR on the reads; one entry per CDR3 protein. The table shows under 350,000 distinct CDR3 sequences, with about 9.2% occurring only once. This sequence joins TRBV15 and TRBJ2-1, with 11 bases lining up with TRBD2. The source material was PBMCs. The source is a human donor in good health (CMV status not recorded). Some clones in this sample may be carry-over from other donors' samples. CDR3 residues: CATSRDITSGGDYNEQFF. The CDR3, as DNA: TGTGCCACCAGCAGAGATATTACTAGCGGGGGCGATTACAATGAGCAGTTCTTC.